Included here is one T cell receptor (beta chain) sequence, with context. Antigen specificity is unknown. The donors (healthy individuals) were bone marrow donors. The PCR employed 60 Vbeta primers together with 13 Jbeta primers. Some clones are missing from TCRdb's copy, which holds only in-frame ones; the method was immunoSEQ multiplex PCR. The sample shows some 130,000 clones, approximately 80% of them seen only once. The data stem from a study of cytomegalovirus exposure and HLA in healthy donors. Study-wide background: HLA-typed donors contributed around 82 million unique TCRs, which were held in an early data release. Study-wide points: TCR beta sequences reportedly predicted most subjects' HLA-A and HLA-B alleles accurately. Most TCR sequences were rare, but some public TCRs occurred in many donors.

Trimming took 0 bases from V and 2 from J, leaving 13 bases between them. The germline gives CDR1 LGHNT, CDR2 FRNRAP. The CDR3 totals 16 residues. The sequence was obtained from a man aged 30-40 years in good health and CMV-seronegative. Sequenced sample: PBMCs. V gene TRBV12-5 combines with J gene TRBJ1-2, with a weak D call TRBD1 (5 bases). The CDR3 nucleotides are TGTGCTAGTGGTTTGGTATCGACAGCAGTCAACTATGGCTACACCTTC. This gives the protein CASGLVSTAVNYGYTF.